The T cell receptor beta chain under discussion was sequenced for a study of T cells in Graves' hyperthyroidism and ophthalmopathy. Researchers took RNA transcripts and amplified the TCR beta CDR3 regions from them. First-round RT-PCR targeting the TCR CDR3 was performed with the HTBI primer set. TCRdb re-called the multiplex PCR reads through MiXCR, storing one row per CDR3 protein. In the table there are roughly 380,000 distinct CDR3 sequences, approximately 15% of which are singletons. The length of the CDR3 is 15 residues. V was cut by 0 bases and J by 11 bases, with 14 bases left in between. Germline values: CDR1 LNHDA, CDR2 SQIVND (reference sequence). Study-wide results and limits: Most clonotypes that expanded in the thyroid above 0.001 also showed up in blood. Median prediction lead before ophthalmopathy onset was 6.5 months with the model.

Concerning this clonotype: Its antigen is as yet unknown. This clone may be a read error of a much larger clone one base away.

The source of this sequence is a woman aged 60-70 years with Graves' hyperthyroidism. The chain has TRBV19 and TRBJ1-6; D might be TRBD1 (6 bases). Sequenced: blood. DNA of the CDR3: TGTGCCAGTAGTATAGATCATGGAGGGGGTCCACCCCTCCACTTT. This sequence encodes CASSIDHGGGPPLHF. Combining the CDR3 with reference TRBV19 and TRBJ1-6 gives the whole variable domain DGGITQSPKYLFRKEGQNVTLSCEQNLNHDAMYWYRQDPGQGLRLIYYSQIVNDFQKGDIAEGYSVSREKKESFPLTVTSAQKNPTAFYLCASSIDHGGGPPLHFGNGTRLTVT.